Listed below are T cell receptor beta chains from one sample, sequenced in a study of spatial heterogeneity in lung cancer. MiXCR was run by TCRdb on the 5' RACE reads, yielding one entry per CDR3 protein. The repertoire holds more than 95,000 distinct CDR3 sequences, with 10% to 15% as singletons. The source material was PBMCs, sampled at follow-up. The source is a male donor with early-stage non-small cell lung cancer. The CDR3 runs from the conserved cysteine through the conserved F or W. The D gene is left open where the match is weak. Size is stated for part of the rows, as once, few or many counts, or as a class when the clone is expanded.

j_call d_call clone_size v_call cdr3_aa cdr3_nt
TRBJ2-1 TRBD2 - TRBV20-1 CSARNWASGDSYNEQFF TGCAGTGCTAGGAATTGGGCTAGCGGGGACAGTTACAATGAGCAGTTCTTC
TRBJ1-5 - many TRBV5-1 CASSRDGSNQPQHF TGCGCCAGCAGCCGGGACGGAAGCAATCAGCCCCAGCATTTT
TRBJ2-5 TRBD2 many TRBV29-1 CSVAPSGGAGETQYF TGCAGCGTTGCCCCTAGCGGGGGGGCCGGGGAGACCCAGTACTTC
TRBJ1-2 TRBD1 - TRBV18 CASSPPNRGSYGYTF TGTGCCAGCTCACCACCAAACAGGGGATCCTATGGCTACACCTTC
TRBJ2-3 TRBD1 - TRBV4-3 CASSQWTGVADTQYF TGCGCCAGCAGCCAGTGGACAGGGGTGGCAGATACGCAGTATTTT
TRBJ1-2 - - TRBV7-9 CASSLASRGYGYTF TGTGCCAGCAGCTTAGCTTCCAGGGGCTATGGCTACACCTTC
TRBJ2-7 TRBD1 many TRBV29-1 CSVGWTGLAYEQYF TGCAGCGTTGGTTGGACAGGTCTGGCCTACGAGCAGTACTTC
TRBJ2-3 - few TRBV7-9 CASSLARGTDTQYF TGTGCCAGCAGCTTGGCCAGAGGCACAGATACGCAGTATTTT
TRBJ2-2 - - TRBV12-3/TRBV12-4 CASSLGSRRDTGELFF TGTGCCAGCAGTCTGGGGTCTCGTAGGGACACCGGGGAGCTGTTTTTT
TRBJ2-3 - - TRBV6-1 CSCGTSTDTQYF TGTTCATGTGGGACCTCCACAGATACGCAGTATTTT
TRBJ1-2 - many TRBV20-1 CSARDETGYGYTF TGCAGTGCTAGGGACGAGACAGGATATGGCTACACCTTC
TRBJ2-7 - - TRBV27 CASSRSPGIAEGEQYF TGTGCCAGCAGTCGCTCCCCCGGGATAGCGGAGGGCGAGCAGTACTTC
TRBJ1-1 - - TRBV9 CASSPTIRAEAFF TGTGCCAGCAGCCCCACCATCAGGGCTGAAGCTTTCTTT
TRBJ1-5 - - TRBV24-1 CATSDPQARGNQPQHF TGTGCCACCAGTGATCCCCAGGCGAGGGGGAATCAGCCCCAGCATTTT
TRBJ2-2 - few TRBV29-1 CSVERQTGGELFF TGCAGCGTTGAGAGGCAGACGGGCGGGGAGCTGTTTTTT
TRBJ2-7 - many TRBV12-3/TRBV12-4 CASRPAGSYEQYF TGTGCCAGCCGCCCAGCGGGCTCCTACGAGCAGTACTTC
TRBJ2-6 TRBD1 many TRBV10-3 CAISSGQGGTRSNVLTF TGTGCCATCAGTTCGGGACAGGGGGGGACAAGGTCCAACGTCCTGACTTTC
TRBJ1-1 - many TRBV5-1 CASSTSTEAFF TGCGCCAGCAGCACATCCACTGAAGCTTTCTTT
TRBJ1-5 - few TRBV24-1 CATSDPRQGNQPQHF TGTGCCACCAGTGACCCGCGGCAGGGCAATCAGCCCCAGCATTTT
TRBJ2-1 - few TRBV9 CASSPGANEQFF TGTGCCAGCTCCCCAGGGGCTAATGAGCAGTTCTTC
TRBJ2-2 TRBD1 few TRBV5-1 CASSLATGGLITGELFF TGCGCCAGCAGCTTGGCGACAGGGGGCCTTATCACCGGGGAGCTGTTTTTT
TRBJ1-6 - - TRBV19 CASSIGQSTLSPLHF TGTGCCAGTAGTATTGGCCAGTCTACTTTATCACCCCTCCACTTT
TRBJ2-7 - many TRBV7-2 CASSLLGGVTYEQYF TGTGCCAGCAGCTTACTTGGGGGCGTAACCTACGAGCAGTACTTC
TRBJ1-4 TRBD1 - TRBV12-3/TRBV12-4 CASSEDRVSGEKLFF TGTGCCAGCAGTGAGGACAGGGTTTCAGGAGAAAAACTGTTTTTT
TRBJ2-2 - once TRBV15 CATSRDGGNTGELFF TGTGCCACCAGCAGAGACGGAGGAAACACCGGGGAGCTGTTTTTT
TRBJ2-7 - many TRBV27 CASSLRRGAEQYF TGTGCCAGCAGTCTCAGGCGGGGCGCCGAGCAGTACTTC
TRBJ2-1 TRBD2 - TRBV5-1 CASSSSSGVTYNEQFF TGCGCCAGCAGCTCGTCTAGCGGGGTGACCTACAATGAGCAGTTCTTC
TRBJ1-1 - few TRBV3-1 CASSQAHGNTEAFF TGTGCCAGCAGCCAAGCGCACGGGAACACTGAAGCTTTCTTT
TRBJ2-7 - - TRBV20-1 CSAKGGTIEQYF TGCAGTGCCAAAGGAGGGACGATTGAGCAGTACTTC
TRBJ2-1 - many TRBV5-1 CASTLGRVDNNEQFF TGCGCCAGCACCCTGGGCAGGGTAGACAACAATGAGCAGTTCTTC
TRBJ1-2 - few TRBV28 CASSLERVNYGYTF TGTGCCAGCAGTTTAGAACGGGTTAACTATGGCTACACCTTC
TRBJ2-3 TRBD2 - TRBV10-2 CASSLLAGASDTQYF TGCGCCAGCAGCCTACTAGCGGGGGCCTCAGATACGCAGTATTTT
TRBJ2-7 - few TRBV29-1 CSVEESVKGSHEQYF TGCAGCGTTGAAGAAAGTGTGAAAGGGTCCCACGAGCAGTACTTC
TRBJ2-3 - many TRBV20-1 CSADFKLTSTSTDTQYF TGCAGTGCTGACTTCAAGTTGACAAGTACTAGCACAGATACGCAGTATTTT
TRBJ2-1 - many TRBV24-1 CATSGSPGARDNEQFF TGTGCCACCAGTGGGTCCCCGGGGGCGAGGGACAATGAGCAGTTCTTC
TRBJ1-1 - few TRBV28 CASSSAIFTEAFF TGTGCCAGCAGTTCTGCCATTTTCACTGAAGCTTTCTTT
TRBJ2-3 - many TRBV2 CASKLAPVLDTQYF TGTGCCAGCAAGCTAGCGCCGGTCTTGGATACGCAGTATTTT
TRBJ2-1 TRBD2 many TRBV4-2 CASSQDLAGSYNEQFF TGTGCCAGCAGCCAAGATCTAGCGGGCTCCTACAATGAGCAGTTCTTC
TRBJ2-2 TRBD1 few TRBV12-3/TRBV12-4 CASRKTGTGELFF TGTGCCAGCAGAAAGACAGGGACCGGGGAGCTGTTTTTT
TRBJ2-7 - - TRBV5-4 CASSLIEGTLYEQYF TGTGCCAGCAGCTTGATCGAGGGGACTCTCTACGAGCAGTACTTC
TRBJ1-1 - few TRBV6-5 CASSYAGMNTEAFF TGTGCCAGCAGTTATGCGGGAATGAACACTGAAGCTTTCTTT
TRBJ1-5 TRBD1 - TRBV20-1 CSAWDRDQPQHF TGCAGTGCTTGGGACAGGGATCAGCCCCAGCATTTT
TRBJ2-1 - - TRBV12-3/TRBV12-4 CASRLRQGGVHEQFF TGTGCCAGCAGACTTCGCCAGGGCGGCGTCCATGAGCAGTTCTTC
TRBJ1-1 - - TRBV6-1 CASSINWNTEAFF TGTGCCAGCAGTATCAACTGGAACACTGAAGCTTTCTTT
TRBJ2-3 - - TRBV2 CAKTMQGTSTDTQYF TGTGCCAAGACGATGCAGGGAACTAGCACAGATACGCAGTATTTT
TRBJ2-3 TRBD2 many TRBV6-5 CASSRTSGGVDTQYF TGTGCCAGCAGTCGAACTAGCGGAGGAGTGGATACGCAGTATTTT
TRBJ2-3 TRBD1 - TRBV2 CASTLSGTGVTDTQYF TGTGCCAGCACCCTTTCTGGGACAGGGGTGACAGATACGCAGTATTTT
TRBJ2-1 - - TRBV7-6 CASSLGRKGKRVDNAQFF TGTGCCAGCAGCTTAGGCCGCAAGGGCAAGAGGGTTGACAATGCGCAGTTCTTC
TRBJ2-1 - - TRBV5-1 CASSLEGVAYNEQFF TGCGCCAGCAGCTTAGAAGGGGTTGCCTACAATGAGCAGTTCTTC
TRBJ1-6 - - TRBV30 CAWSAPELREPPLHF TGTGCCTGGAGTGCCCCGGAGCTCAGGGAGCCACCCCTCCACTTT
TRBJ2-7 TRBD1 few TRBV18 CASSPGTASYEQYF TGTGCCAGCTCACCCGGGACAGCTTCCTACGAGCAGTACTTC
TRBJ2-1 - many TRBV27 CASRGGGGWYEQFF TGTGCCAGCAGGGGGGGCGGAGGGTGGTATGAGCAGTTCTTC
TRBJ2-2 - - TRBV6-5 CASSYRGRPGELFF TGTGCCAGCAGTTACAGGGGAAGGCCCGGGGAGCTGTTTTTT
TRBJ1-6 TRBD1 few TRBV19 CASVPGQGVSPLHF TGTGCCAGTGTTCCGGGACAGGGGGTTTCACCCCTCCACTTT
TRBJ1-6 - - TRBV3-1 CASSQGPNNSPLHF TGTGCCAGCAGCCAAGGACCCAATAATTCACCCCTCCACTTT
TRBJ1-2 - - TRBV4-1 CASSQDTQGTANRYGYTF TGCGCCAGCAGCCAAGATACTCAAGGGACGGCAAATAGGTATGGCTACACCTTC
TRBJ1-5 - many TRBV3-1 CASSQDGGANQPQHF TGTGCCAGCAGCCAAGACGGGGGGGCTAATCAGCCCCAGCATTTT
TRBJ2-2 - few TRBV4-2 CASSPEGPETGELFF TGTGCCAGCAGCCCGGAAGGTCCGGAGACCGGGGAGCTGTTTTTT
TRBJ1-6 TRBD1 few TRBV11-2 CASSSEGARNSPLHF TGTGCCAGCAGCTCGGAGGGGGCGCGTAATTCACCCCTCCACTTT